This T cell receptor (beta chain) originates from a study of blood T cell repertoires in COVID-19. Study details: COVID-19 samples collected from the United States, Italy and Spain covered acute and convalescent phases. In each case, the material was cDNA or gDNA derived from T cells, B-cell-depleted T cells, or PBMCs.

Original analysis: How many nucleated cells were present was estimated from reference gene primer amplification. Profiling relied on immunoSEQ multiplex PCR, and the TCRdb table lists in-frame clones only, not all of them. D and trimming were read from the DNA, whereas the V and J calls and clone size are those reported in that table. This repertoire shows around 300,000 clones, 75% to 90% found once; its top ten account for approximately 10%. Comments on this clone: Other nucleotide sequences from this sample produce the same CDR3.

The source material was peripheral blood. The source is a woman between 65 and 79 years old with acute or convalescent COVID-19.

CDR3 region: CASSFRGGYTF. The DNA for the CDR3 is TGTGCCAGCAGCTTCAGAGGCGGCTACACCTTC. The genes are TRBV11-2 and TRBJ1-2; no definite D call. The CDR3 has 11 residues. V lost 3 bases to trimming and J lost 8 bases, with 7 bases between them. Germline CDR1 SGHAT, CDR2 FQNNGV.